This TCR beta chain comes out of a study of T cells in Graves' hyperthyroidism and ophthalmopathy. Whole-study results and caveats: Model output signaled ophthalmopathy a median around 6.9 months ahead of onset. Most expanded thyroid clonotypes above 0.001 also appeared in blood.

Comment on this clonotype: Its antigen is not identified.

Recently diagnosed hyperthyroidism of less than 2 months' duration affected patients aged 18 to 65. Fresh peripheral blood, around 9.3 ml, was the source of the PBMCs. With 4 bases removed from V and 6 bases from J, the gap between germline ends came to 13 bases. Germline CDR1 SGHRS, CDR2 YFSETQ. The CDR3 totals 13 residues. The TCR beta CDR3 regions underwent amplification using RNA transcripts as the source. RT-PCR in the first round (using the HTBI primer set) targeted the TCR CDR3. TCRdb independently ran MiXCR on the multiplex PCR reads; one entry per CDR3 protein. Altogether roughly 420,000 distinct CDR3 sequences are present, approximately 14% being singletons, with the ten largest covering approximately 7.5%.

The sequence derives from a woman aged 18 to 35 with Graves' hyperthyroidism. The sequenced sample consisted of blood. This rearrangement joins TRBV5-1 to TRBJ1-2; maybe TRBD1 (5 bases). The CDR3 region is CASSPGGGHGYTF. CDR3 DNA sequence: TGCGCCAGCAGCCCTGGGGGAGGGCATGGCTACACCTTC.